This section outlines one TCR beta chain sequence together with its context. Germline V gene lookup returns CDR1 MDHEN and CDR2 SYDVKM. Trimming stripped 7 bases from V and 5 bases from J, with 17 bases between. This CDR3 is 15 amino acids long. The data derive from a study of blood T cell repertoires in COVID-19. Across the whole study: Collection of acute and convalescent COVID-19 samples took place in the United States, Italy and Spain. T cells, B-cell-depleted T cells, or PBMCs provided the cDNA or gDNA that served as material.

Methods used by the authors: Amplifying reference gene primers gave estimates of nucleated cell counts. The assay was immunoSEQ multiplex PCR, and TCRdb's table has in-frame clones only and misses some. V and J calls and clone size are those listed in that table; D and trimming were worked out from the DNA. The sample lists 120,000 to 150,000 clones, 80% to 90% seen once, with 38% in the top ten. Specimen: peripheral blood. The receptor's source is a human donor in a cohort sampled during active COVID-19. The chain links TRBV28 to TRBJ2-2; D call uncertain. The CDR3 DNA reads TGTGCCAGCATCCCGGTAAACCCGGGTACCGGGGAGCTGTTTTTT. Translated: CASIPVNPGTGELFF. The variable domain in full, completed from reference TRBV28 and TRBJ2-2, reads DVKVTQSSRYLVKRTGEKVFLECVQDMDHENMFWYRQDPGLGLRLIYFSYDVKMKEKGDIPEGYSVSREKKERFSLILESASTNQTSMYLCASIPVNPGTGELFFGEGSRLTVL.